Below are 11 T cell receptor beta chains sequenced from a single sample in a study of cytomegalovirus exposure and HLA in healthy donors. Only in-frame clones appear in the TCRdb table, and some are missing; sequencing was by immunoSEQ multiplex PCR. The sample yields around 200,000 clones, almost 90% seen once. The sample comprised PBMCs. These receptors were taken from a woman aged 18 to 35 in good health and CMV-seronegative.

The chain couples TRBV7-8 to TRBJ2-1; TRBD2 agrees at 14 bases. The junction had 13 bases not matched to a gene; V was cut back by 5 bases and J by 10 bases. This CDR3 region has 17 residues. Germline V gives CDR1 SGHVS, CDR2 FQNEAQ. CDR3 sequence: CASSPKLGLAGVGEQFF. CDR3 bases: TGTGCCAGCAGCCCTAAATTGGGACTAGCGGGAGTAGGGGAGCAGTTCTTC.

This sequence joins TRBV27 and TRBJ2-5, with D perhaps TRBD2 (5 bases). The CDR3 runs to 14 residues. V dropped 7 bases and J dropped 2 bases, with 14 bases sitting between them. Germline loops: CDR1 MNHEY, CDR2 SMNVEV (reference sequence). This chain's CDR3 is CASKASRSQETQYF. In DNA, the CDR3 is TGTGCCAGCAAGGCTAGCCGATCACAAGAGACCCAGTACTTC.

The rearrangement links TRBV29-1 to TRBJ2-5; 8 bases are a match to TRBD2. The V gene end was trimmed by 5 bases and the J gene end by 3 bases; junction bases not matched to a gene: 5. Per germline, CDR1 SQVTM and CDR2 ANQGSEA. The CDR3 loop spans 13 amino acids. CDR3 DNA: TGCAGCGTTAACCAGGGACTAGAAGAGACCCAGTACTTC. Translated, it gives CSVNQGLEETQYF.

The chain has TRBV21-1 and TRBJ2-7; TRBD2 reflects the table's D call only, with no check against the DNA. TRBV21-1 is flagged as a pseudogene. The CDR3 totals 13 residues. CDR3 DNA: TGTGCCAGCAGTCTAAGCGGGAGGAACGAGCAGTACTTC. It encodes CASSLSGRNEQYF.

This sequence joins TRBV28 and TRBJ2-1; D remains ambiguous. Germline-derived CDR1 and CDR2 are MDHEN and SYDVKM. V gave up 4 bases and J gave up 1 base, with 14 bases separating them. The CDR3 contains 16 residues. The CDR3 bases are TGTGCCAGCAGTTCTCTTTTCGCGGAGTCCTACAATGAGCAGTTCTTC. Protein product: CASSSLFAESYNEQFF.

This clone has just one count. The gene calls are TRBV15 and TRBJ2-1; 12 bases line up with TRBD2. With V trimmed by 2 bases and J by 9 bases, 8 bases remained unmatched. This CDR3 comprises 16 residues. Germline V gives CDR1 LNHNV, CDR2 YYDKDF (reference sequence). CDR3: CATSRPSGRGIGEQFF. The CDR3 DNA reads as TGTGCCACCAGCAGACCTAGCGGGAGGGGTATTGGTGAGCAGTTCTTC.

The chain uses TRBV27 and TRBJ2-7; 9 bases fit TRBD1. The CDR3 runs to 14 residues. Looked up from germline, CDR1 is MNHEY and CDR2 is SMNVEV (reference sequence). V shed 2 bases, J shed 5 bases, and the junction held 4 bases outside the gene matches. CDR3 nucleotide sequence: TGTGCCAGCAGTTTAAACAGGGGGCGGGACGAGCAGTACTTC. It specifies CASSLNRGRDEQYF.

This clone was seen a handful of times. The chain carries TRBV6-6 and TRBJ2-2, with 8 bases lining up with TRBD2. The V segment lost 6 bases and the J segment 5 bases; nucleotides outside the gene matches: 11. Germline values: CDR1 MNHNY, CDR2 SVGAGI (reference sequence). The CDR3 has 16 residues. CDR3 sequence: CASSTIGERETGELFF. In DNA form, the CDR3 reads TGTGCCAGCAGCACCATTGGGGAGCGGGAGACCGGGGAGCTGTTTTTT.

The chain links TRBV10-3 to TRBJ1-1, with 9 bases fitting TRBD1. The CDR3 contains 13 residues. With 2 bases clipped from V and 6 bases from J, the junction kept 1 base outside the gene matches. The germline V gene has CDR1 ENHRY and CDR2 SYGVKD. The CDR3 DNA reads as TGTGCCATCAGTGAGGGACAGGGGTCTGAAGCTTTCTTT. This gives the protein CAISEGQGSEAFF.

The V gene is TRBV28, the J gene TRBJ2-3; the match to TRBD1 covers 9 bases. Germline values: CDR1 MDHEN, CDR2 SYDVKM. J was trimmed by 4 bases and V by 5 bases; bases with no gene match: 10. This CDR3 has 16 amino acids. CDR3 sequence reads: CASSPRTGGLADTQYF. The DNA of the CDR3 is TGTGCCAGCAGTCCAAGAACAGGGGGCTTGGCAGATACGCAGTATTTT.

This chain uses TRBV5-1 with TRBJ1-1; D is undetermined. The V gene lost 0 bases and the J gene lost 2 bases, with 8 bases spanning the gap. The CDR3 is 14 amino acids. In germline, CDR1 is SGHRS, CDR2 YFSETQ. As DNA, the CDR3 is TGCGCCAGCAGCTTGGTGTCAGGAAACACTGAAGCTTTCTTT. Protein sequence: CASSLVSGNTEAFF.